The clone carrying this TCR beta chain was detected many times. The target antigen is unknown. These data are taken from a study of identical twins. With 3 bases removed from V and 2 bases from J, the gap between germline ends came to 10 bases. This CDR3 is built from 14 residues. Germline loops: CDR1 WSHSY, CDR2 SAAADI. Whole-study results and caveats: One should note that invariant MAIT and iNKT cells could partly confound zero-insertion analyses. Memory repertoires lacked the insertion deficit that abundant cord blood beta clonotypes showed.

Template switching added a universal primer site, and cDNA bore unique molecular identifiers. TCRdb used MiXCR to reprocess the 5' RACE reads, holding one entry per CDR3 protein. The sample lists under 250,000 distinct CDR3 sequences, approximately 8% occurring once. These data were also reused for a study on yellow fever vaccine responses in identical twins.

The chain combines TRBV10-2 with TRBJ1-1; weak D call: TRBD1 (6 bases). Specimen: CD8+ T cells sorted from blood. The source of this sequence is a woman aged 18-29 years in good health. The CDR3 coding sequence is TGCGCCAGCAGTGACTGGACAGTCAACACTGAAGCTTTCTTT. Protein sequence: CASSDWTVNTEAFF.